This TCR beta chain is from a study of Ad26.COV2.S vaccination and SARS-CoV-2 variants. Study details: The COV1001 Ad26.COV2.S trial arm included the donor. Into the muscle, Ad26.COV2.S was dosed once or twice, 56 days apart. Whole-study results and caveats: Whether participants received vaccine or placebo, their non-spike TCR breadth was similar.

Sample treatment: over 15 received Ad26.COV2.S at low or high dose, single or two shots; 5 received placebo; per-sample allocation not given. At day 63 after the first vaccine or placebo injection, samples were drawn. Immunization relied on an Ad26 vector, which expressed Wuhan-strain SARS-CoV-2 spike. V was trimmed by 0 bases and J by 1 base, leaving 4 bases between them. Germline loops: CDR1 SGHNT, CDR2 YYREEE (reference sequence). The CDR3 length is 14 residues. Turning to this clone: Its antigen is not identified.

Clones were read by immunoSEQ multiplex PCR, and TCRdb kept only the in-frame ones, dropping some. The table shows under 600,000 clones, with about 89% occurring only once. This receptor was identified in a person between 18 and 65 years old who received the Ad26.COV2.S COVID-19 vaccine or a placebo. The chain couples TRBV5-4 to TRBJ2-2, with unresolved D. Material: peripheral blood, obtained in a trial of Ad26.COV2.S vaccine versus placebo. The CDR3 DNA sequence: TGTGCCAGCAGCTTGGCAGTGAACACCGGGGAGCTGTTTTTT. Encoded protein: CASSLAVNTGELFF.